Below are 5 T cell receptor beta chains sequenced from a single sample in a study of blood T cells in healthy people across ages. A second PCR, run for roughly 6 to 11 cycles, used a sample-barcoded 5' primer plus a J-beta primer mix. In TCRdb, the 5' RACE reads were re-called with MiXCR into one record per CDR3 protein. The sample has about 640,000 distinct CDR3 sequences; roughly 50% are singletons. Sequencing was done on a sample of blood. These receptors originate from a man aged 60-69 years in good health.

The CDR3 sequence is CASTPRRTGSDEQFF. CDR3 coding DNA: TGTGCCAGCACCCCGCGGAGGACAGGGTCGGATGAGCAGTTCTTC. V gene TRBV7-9 combines with J gene TRBJ2-1; 8 bases line up with TRBD1. With 7 bases clipped from V and 8 bases from J, the junction kept 13 bases outside the gene matches. Germline loops: CDR1 SEHNR, CDR2 FQNEAQ (reference sequence). The CDR3 runs to 15 residues.

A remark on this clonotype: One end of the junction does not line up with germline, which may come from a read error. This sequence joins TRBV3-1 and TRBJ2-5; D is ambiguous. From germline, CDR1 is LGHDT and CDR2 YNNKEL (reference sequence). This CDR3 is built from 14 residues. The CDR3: CASSQGRNQETQYF. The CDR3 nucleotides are TGCGCCAGCAGCCAAGGTCGGAACCAAGAGACCCAGTACTTC.

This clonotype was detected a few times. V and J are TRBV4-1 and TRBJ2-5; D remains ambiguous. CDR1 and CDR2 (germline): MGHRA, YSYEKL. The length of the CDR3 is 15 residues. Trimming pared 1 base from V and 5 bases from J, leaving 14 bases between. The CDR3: CASSQVEARKETQYF. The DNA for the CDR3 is TGCGCCAGCAGCCAAGTCGAGGCAAGGAAGGAGACCCAGTACTTC.

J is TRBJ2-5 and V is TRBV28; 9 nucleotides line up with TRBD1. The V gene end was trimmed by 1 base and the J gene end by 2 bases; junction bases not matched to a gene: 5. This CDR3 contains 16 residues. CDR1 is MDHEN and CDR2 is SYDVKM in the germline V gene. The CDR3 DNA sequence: TGTGCCAGCAGTTTATTGGGACAGGGTCGGCAAGAGACCCAGTACTTC. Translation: CASSLLGQGRQETQYF.

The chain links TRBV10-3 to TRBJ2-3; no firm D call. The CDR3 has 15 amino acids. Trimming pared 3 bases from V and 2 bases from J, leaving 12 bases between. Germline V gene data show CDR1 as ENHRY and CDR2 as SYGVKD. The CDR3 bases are TGTGCCATCAGTGATGCGGTTTTATCCACAGATACGCAGTATTTT. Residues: CAISDAVLSTDTQYF.